The rows below give T cell receptor beta chains drawn from one sample of a study of quantifying T cell responses using KT2 cells. TCRdb re-called the UMI-ligation and nested PCR reads with MiXCR, one entry per CDR3 protein. The sample shows about 50,000 distinct CDR3 sequences, roughly 12% of them seen only once. Material: PBMCs spiked with cells of the T cell clone KT2. The receptors stem from a human donor. Each CDR3 is given with its conserved first and last residue. D genes are given only for firm matches. Not all rows give a size; the values are once, few, many and, for expanded clones, a class.

d_call,clone_size,j_call,v_call,cdr3_nt,cdr3_aa
TRBD2,NA,TRBJ2-3,TRBV20-1,TGCAGTGCCAACCTTCCGGGACTAGTGTCAGATACGCAGTATTTT,CSANLPGLVSDTQYF
TRBD2,many,TRBJ2-7,TRBV6-1,TGTGCCAGCAGTTCGAGGTGGGGCGGGAGCTCCTACGAGCAGTACTTC,CASSSRWGGSSYEQYF
NA,few,TRBJ1-1,TRBV30,TGTGCCTGGCAAAGAGAAGGAAAAGCTTTCTTT,CAWQREGKAFF
NA,few,TRBJ1-1,TRBV29-1,TGCAGCGTTGTAGTTGCGAACACTGAAGCTTTCTTT,CSVVVANTEAFF
TRBD2,few,TRBJ2-3,TRBV10-3,TGTGCCATAGGCGGGGGGGCGGATCACACAGATACGCAGTATTTT,CAIGGGADHTDTQYF
TRBD2,NA,TRBJ2-7,TRBV9,TGTGCCAGCAGCGTTGAAGGCCTAGCGGGGAACGAGCAGTACTTC,CASSVEGLAGNEQYF
TRBD2,NA,TRBJ2-1,TRBV19,TGTGCCAGTAGTATAGATCAGGCTAGCGGGAGGGATGAGCAGTTCTTC,CASSIDQASGRDEQFF
NA,NA,TRBJ2-3,TRBV5-8,TGTGCCAGCAGCTTGGGACAGTTTAGCACAGATACGCAGTATTTT,CASSLGQFSTDTQYF
NA,NA,TRBJ1-3,TRBV6-2/TRBV6-3,TGTGCCAGCGATACAGGCTCTGGAAACACCATATATTTT,CASDTGSGNTIYF
NA,NA,TRBJ2-6,TRBV7-9,TGTGCCAGCAGCTTAACCGACAGGCCTGGGGCCAACGTCCTGACTTTC,CASSLTDRPGANVLTF
TRBD2,NA,TRBJ2-2,TRBV12-3/TRBV12-4,TGTGCCAGCAGTCCTACTAGCGGGAGGGGTTCCGGGGAGCTGTTTTTT,CASSPTSGRGSGELFF
NA,NA,TRBJ1-3,TRBV12-3/TRBV12-4,TGTGCCAGCAGTTTAGACACTTATGGAAACACCATATATTTT,CASSLDTYGNTIYF
TRBD2,few,TRBJ2-3,TRBV20-1,TGCAGTGCTAGAGATTTGGTCGAGCGGGAGGGCGCAGATACGCAGTATTTT,CSARDLVEREGADTQYF
NA,many,TRBJ2-3,TRBV20-1,TGCAGTGCTAGATTGACAGGCTCACGGGGAGATACGCAGTATTTT,CSARLTGSRGDTQYF
NA,many,TRBJ2-3,TRBV7-2,TGTGCCAGCAGCCCAGGGGGACTAACCGATACGCAGTATTTT,CASSPGGLTDTQYF
NA,NA,TRBJ2-6,TRBV9,TGTGCCAGCCGCGTAGTAGGGGCTTCCTCTGGGGCCAACGTCCTGACTTTC,CASRVVGASSGANVLTF
TRBD1,NA,TRBJ2-3,TRBV24-1,TGTGCCACCAGTGATTTTCGCCAGGGGGCTTTGACAGATACGCAGTATTTT,CATSDFRQGALTDTQYF
NA,NA,TRBJ2-7,TRBV10-2,TGCGCCAGCAGTGAGTCGGGCGGGGGCGGCCGAGGCTTC,CASSESGGGGRGF
TRBD1,NA,TRBJ1-6,TRBV2,TGTGCCAGCAGGGAACAGGGGACTTCCCTCCACTTT,CASREQGTSLHF
NA,many,TRBJ2-7,TRBV4-1,TGCGCCAGCAGCTGGGGCCGGCAGGGCGACGAGCAGTACTTC,CASSWGRQGDEQYF
TRBD2,few,TRBJ2-3,TRBV6-2/TRBV6-3,TGTGCCAGCAGTTACTCGACTAGCTCGGGGTGGTATACGCAGTATTTT,CASSYSTSSGWYTQYF
TRBD1,NA,TRBJ2-1,TRBV5-1,TGCGCCAGCAGCCCCGGACAGGGACGGAACAATGAGCAGTTCTTC,CASSPGQGRNNEQFF
TRBD2,NA,TRBJ2-3,TRBV15,TGTGCCACCAGCCCAAGGGAGGCGGGAGGGACAGATACGCAGTATTTT,CATSPREAGGTDTQYF
NA,few,TRBJ1-3,TRBV18,TGTGCCAGCTCACCAGGATCTGGAAACACCATATATTTT,CASSPGSGNTIYF
TRBD1,few,TRBJ1-4,TRBV12-3/TRBV12-4,TGTGCCAGCAGTACCCCTGGACAGGATGAAAAACTGTTTTTT,CASSTPGQDEKLFF
NA,few,TRBJ2-7,TRBV4-1,TGCGCCAGCAGCCTGGGCTATGCCTACGAGCAGTACTTC,CASSLGYAYEQYF
NA,many,TRBJ2-7,TRBV29-1,TGCAGCGTTATCGTGGATAGACAAGAGCAGTACTTC,CSVIVDRQEQYF
NA,NA,TRBJ2-2,TRBV15,TGTGCCACCAGCAGAGGTCTAGACACCGGGGAGCTGTTTTTT,CATSRGLDTGELFF
NA,few,TRBJ2-2,TRBV25-1,TGTGCCAGCAGTTGGGGCGGGGAGCTGTTTTTT,CASSWGGELFF
NA,many,TRBJ2-7,TRBV6-5,TGTGCCAGCAGTTCATCCCTTGTTTACGAGCAGTACTTC,CASSSSLVYEQYF
NA,many,TRBJ1-6,TRBV6-1,TGTGCCAGCAGTGAAAGGACGGCTGATAATTCACCCCTCCACTTT,CASSERTADNSPLHF
NA,few,TRBJ2-2,TRBV5-1,TGCGCCAGCAGCTTAAGGGGGACGACCGGGGAGCTGTTTTTT,CASSLRGTTGELFF
NA,many,TRBJ2-7,TRBV20-1,TGCAGTGCGAAACTAGGAACCCACGAGCAGTACTTC,CSAKLGTHEQYF
TRBD2,NA,TRBJ2-7,TRBV5-6,TGTGCCAGCAGCGACGGGACTAGCGGGAGGGTATACGAGCAGTACTTC,CASSDGTSGRVYEQYF
TRBD1,many,TRBJ2-7,TRBV6-5,TGTGCCAGCAGTTACAGGGGACAGGGGGTTTACGAGCAGTACTTC,CASSYRGQGVYEQYF
TRBD1,NA,TRBJ2-2,TRBV20-1,TGCAGTGCTATCGCAGGGGGCACCGGGGAGCTGTTTTTT,CSAIAGGTGELFF
NA,few,TRBJ2-2,TRBV24-1,TGTGCCACCAGTGATTTGGTGAAGGCGGGCACCGGGGAGCTGTTTTTT,CATSDLVKAGTGELFF
NA,few,TRBJ1-1,TRBV5-1,TGCGCCAGCAGCTTCGGAGGCGACACTGAAGCTTTCTTT,CASSFGGDTEAFF
NA,NA,TRBJ2-5,TRBV12-3/TRBV12-4,TGTGCCAGCAGTACGGGCCTCCAAGAGACCCAGTACTTC,CASSTGLQETQYF
NA,many,TRBJ2-3,TRBV9,TGTGCCAGCAGCCCCTCCCCTAGCACAGATACGCAGTATTTT,CASSPSPSTDTQYF
TRBD1,few,TRBJ2-2,TRBV5-1,TGCGCCAGCGATGCGCCGCAGGGGGTGAGCACCGGGGAGCTGTTTTTT,CASDAPQGVSTGELFF
NA,NA,TRBJ1-5,TRBV2,TGTGCCAGCAGTTCTAACAGGGCGAGCAATCAGCCCCAGCATTTT,CASSSNRASNQPQHF
NA,NA,TRBJ1-1,TRBV2,TGTGCCAGCAGTCTGGGACACGGCTCTTTCTTT,CASSLGHGSFF
NA,few,TRBJ2-5,TRBV29-1,TGCAGCGCCCGGTCGCCCCAAGAGACCCAGTACTTC,CSARSPQETQYF